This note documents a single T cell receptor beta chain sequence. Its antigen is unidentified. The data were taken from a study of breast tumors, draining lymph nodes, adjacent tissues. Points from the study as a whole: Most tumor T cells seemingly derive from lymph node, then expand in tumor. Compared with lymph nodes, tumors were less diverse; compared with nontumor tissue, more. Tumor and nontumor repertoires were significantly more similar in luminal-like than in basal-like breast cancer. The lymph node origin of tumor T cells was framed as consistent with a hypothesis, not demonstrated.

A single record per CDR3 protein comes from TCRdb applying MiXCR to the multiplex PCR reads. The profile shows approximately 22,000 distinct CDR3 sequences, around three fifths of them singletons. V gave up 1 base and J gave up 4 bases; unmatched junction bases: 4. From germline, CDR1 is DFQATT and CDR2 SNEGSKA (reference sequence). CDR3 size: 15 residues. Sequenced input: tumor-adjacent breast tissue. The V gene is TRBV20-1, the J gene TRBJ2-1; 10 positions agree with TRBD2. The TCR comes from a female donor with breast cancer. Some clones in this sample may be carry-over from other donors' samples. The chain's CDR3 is CSARGTSGPYNEQFF. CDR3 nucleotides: TGCAGTGCTAGAGGGACTAGCGGACCTTACAATGAGCAGTTCTTC.